The text below deals with one TCR beta chain. Antigen unknown. Trimming took off 0 bases at V and 2 bases at J, with 14 bases between the two ends. In germline, CDR1 is LGHNA, CDR2 YSLEER. The CDR3 runs to 16 residues. The table came from immunoSEQ multiplex PCR; TCRdb's copy has only in-frame clones and leaves some out. The sample lists over 150,000 clones, around 89% occurring once. This entry comes from a study of T cell responses to AZD1222 COVID-19 vaccine. In the study overall: It was second doses at about 4 or about 12 weeks that were pooled.

Study-wide findings and caveats: Spike-specific TCR breadth and depth were elevated following two AZD1222 doses. The donor group comprised mostly white British people and more females; the analysis possibly underestimated clonal diversity. In all cases, repertoires were sampled only after the peak T cell response.

J is TRBJ2-7 and V is TRBV4-3; D is undetermined. Sequenced here: peripheral blood, sampled on day 0 of AZD1222 vaccination. The receptor was isolated from an adult in good health. The CDR3 region is CASSQEKDQSTYEQYF. In nucleotides, the CDR3 is TGCGCCAGCAGCCAAGAGAAAGACCAATCAACCTACGAGCAGTACTTC.